This TCR beta chain appears in the sequencing data of a study of T-cell memory formation after mild COVID-19. This clonotype was counted a few times. TCRdb itself ran the 5' RACE reads through MiXCR, one entry per CDR3 protein. The data show approximately 100,000 distinct CDR3 sequences, with 11% seen just once and approximately 39% held by the top ten. The CDR3 consists of 10 residues. The V end lost 9 bases, the J end lost 2 bases, and 3 bases lay between the germline ends. The germline V gene has CDR1 MNHEY and CDR2 SMNVEV (reference sequence). The V gene is TRBV27, the J gene TRBJ2-3; the D is unclear. Sequencing used PBMCs or a T cell subset sorted from them (not recorded which). The sequence derives from a man younger than 30 who had mild COVID-19 (a few samples of this study predate the infection). Cell type and time point are not known. The CDR3 sequence is CARHTDTQYF. In DNA form, the CDR3 reads TGTGCCAGACACACAGATACGCAGTATTTT.